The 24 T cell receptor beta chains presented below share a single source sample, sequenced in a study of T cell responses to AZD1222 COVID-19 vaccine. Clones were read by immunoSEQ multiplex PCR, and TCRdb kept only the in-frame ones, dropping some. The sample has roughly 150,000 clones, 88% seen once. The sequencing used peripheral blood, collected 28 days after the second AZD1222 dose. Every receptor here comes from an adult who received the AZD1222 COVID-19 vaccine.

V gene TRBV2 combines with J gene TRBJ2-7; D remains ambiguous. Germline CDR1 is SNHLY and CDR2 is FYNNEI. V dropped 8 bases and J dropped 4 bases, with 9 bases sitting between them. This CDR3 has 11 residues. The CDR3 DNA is TGTGCCAGCGGGGAAAAATACGAGCAGTACTTC. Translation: CASGEKYEQYF.

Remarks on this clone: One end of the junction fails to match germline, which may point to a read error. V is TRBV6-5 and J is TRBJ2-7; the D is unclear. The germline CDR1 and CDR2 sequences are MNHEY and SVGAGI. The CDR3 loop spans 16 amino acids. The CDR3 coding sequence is TGTGCCAGCAGCTACTCTTCGAGGAAATTTGATAGCGAGCAGTACTTC. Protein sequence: CASSYSSRKFDSEQYF.

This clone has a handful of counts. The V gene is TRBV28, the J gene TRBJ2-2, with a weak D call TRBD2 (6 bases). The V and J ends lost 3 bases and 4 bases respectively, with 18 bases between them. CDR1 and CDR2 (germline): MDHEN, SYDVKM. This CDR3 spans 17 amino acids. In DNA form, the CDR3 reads TGTGCCAGCAGTTTGCCTCGGGCCGGAGGGAGCACCGGGGAGCTGTTTTTT. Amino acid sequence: CASSLPRAGGSTGELFF.

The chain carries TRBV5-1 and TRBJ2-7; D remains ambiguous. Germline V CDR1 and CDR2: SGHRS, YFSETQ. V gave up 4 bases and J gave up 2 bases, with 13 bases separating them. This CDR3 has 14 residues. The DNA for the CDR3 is TGCGCCAGCAGCCGTTCCGACGGAACCTACGAGCAGTACTTC. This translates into CASSRSDGTYEQYF.

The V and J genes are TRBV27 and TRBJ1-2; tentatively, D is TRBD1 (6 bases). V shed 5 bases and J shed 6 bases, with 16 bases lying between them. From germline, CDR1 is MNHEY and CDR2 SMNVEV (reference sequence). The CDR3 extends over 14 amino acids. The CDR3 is CASSPYGQLDGYTF. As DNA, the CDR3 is TGTGCCAGCAGTCCCTACGGACAGTTGGATGGCTACACCTTC.

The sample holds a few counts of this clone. CDR3 amino acids: CASGAGQGNTEAFF. Written as DNA, the CDR3 is TGTGCTAGTGGTGCAGGACAGGGGAACACTGAAGCTTTCTTT. The J gene is TRBJ1-1, the V gene TRBV12-5; 8 nucleotides match TRBD1. The CDR3 runs to 14 residues. Germline trimming cut 5 bases from V and 1 base from J; bases unmatched to any gene: 3. CDR1 is LGHNT and CDR2 is FRNRAP in the germline V gene.

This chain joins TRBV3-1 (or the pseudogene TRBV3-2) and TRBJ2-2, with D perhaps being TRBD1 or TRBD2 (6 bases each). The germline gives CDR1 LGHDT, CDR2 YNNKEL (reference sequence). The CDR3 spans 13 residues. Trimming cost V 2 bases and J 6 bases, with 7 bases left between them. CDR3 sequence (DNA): TGTGCCAGCAGCCAAAGGGGGGCCGGGGAGCTGTTTTTT. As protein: CASSQRGAGELFF.

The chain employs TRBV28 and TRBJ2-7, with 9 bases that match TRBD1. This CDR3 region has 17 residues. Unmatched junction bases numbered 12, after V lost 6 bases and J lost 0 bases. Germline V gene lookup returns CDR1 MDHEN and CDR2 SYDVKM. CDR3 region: CASRPNPGQGSSYEQYF. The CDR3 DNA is TGTGCCAGCAGACCAAACCCCGGACAGGGGAGCTCCTACGAGCAGTACTTC.

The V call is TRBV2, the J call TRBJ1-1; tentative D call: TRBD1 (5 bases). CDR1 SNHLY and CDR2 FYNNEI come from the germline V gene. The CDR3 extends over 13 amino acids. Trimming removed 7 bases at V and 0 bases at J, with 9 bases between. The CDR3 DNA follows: TGTGCCAGCACTAGGGACCTGAACACTGAAGCTTTCTTT. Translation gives CASTRDLNTEAFF.

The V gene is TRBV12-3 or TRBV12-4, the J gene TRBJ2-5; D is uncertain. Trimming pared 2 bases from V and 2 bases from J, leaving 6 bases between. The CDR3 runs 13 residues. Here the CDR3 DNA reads TGTGCCAGCAGTTTATGGGCGCAAGAGACCCAGTACTTC. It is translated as CASSLWAQETQYF.

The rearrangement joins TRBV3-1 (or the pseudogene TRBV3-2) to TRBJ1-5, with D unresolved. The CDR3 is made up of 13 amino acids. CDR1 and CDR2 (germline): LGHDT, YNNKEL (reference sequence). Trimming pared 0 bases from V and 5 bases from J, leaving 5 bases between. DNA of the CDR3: TGTGCCAGCAGCCAAGATTCGTATCAGCCCCAGCATTTT. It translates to CASSQDSYQPQHF.

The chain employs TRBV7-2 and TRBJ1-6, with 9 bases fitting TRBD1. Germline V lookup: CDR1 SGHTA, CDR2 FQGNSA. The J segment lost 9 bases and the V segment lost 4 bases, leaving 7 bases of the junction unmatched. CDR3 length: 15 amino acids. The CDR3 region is CASSSQTGGGSPLHF. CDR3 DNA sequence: TGTGCCAGCAGCTCCCAGACAGGGGGGGGTTCACCCCTCCACTTT.

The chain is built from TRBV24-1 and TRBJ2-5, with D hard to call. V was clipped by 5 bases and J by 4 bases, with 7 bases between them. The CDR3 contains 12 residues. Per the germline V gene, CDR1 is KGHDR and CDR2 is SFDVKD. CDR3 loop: CATSGPVETQYF. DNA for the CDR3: TGTGCCACCAGTGGGCCAGTAGAGACCCAGTACTTC.

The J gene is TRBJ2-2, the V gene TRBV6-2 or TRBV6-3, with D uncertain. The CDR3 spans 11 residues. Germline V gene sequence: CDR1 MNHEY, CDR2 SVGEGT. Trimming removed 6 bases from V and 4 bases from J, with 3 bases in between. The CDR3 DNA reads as TGTGCCAGCAGCTCCACCGGGGAGCTGTTTTTT. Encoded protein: CASSSTGELFF.

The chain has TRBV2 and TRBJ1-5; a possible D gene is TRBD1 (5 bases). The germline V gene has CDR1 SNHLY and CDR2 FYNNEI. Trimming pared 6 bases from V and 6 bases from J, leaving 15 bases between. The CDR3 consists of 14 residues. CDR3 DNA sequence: TGTGCCAGCAGGACCGGGGCGGATGGTCAGCCCCAGCATTTT. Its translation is CASRTGADGQPQHF.

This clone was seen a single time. CDR3 in amino acids: CASQSLLGRGVTEAFF. For the CDR3, the DNA is TGTGCCAGCCAGTCGTTACTGGGGCGTGGGGTCACTGAAGCTTTCTTT. This chain uses TRBV9 with TRBJ1-1; D may be TRBD1 (5 bases). V gave up 7 bases and J gave up 4 bases, with 23 bases separating them. CDR3 length: 16 residues. Germline V gives CDR1 SGDLS, CDR2 YYNGEE.

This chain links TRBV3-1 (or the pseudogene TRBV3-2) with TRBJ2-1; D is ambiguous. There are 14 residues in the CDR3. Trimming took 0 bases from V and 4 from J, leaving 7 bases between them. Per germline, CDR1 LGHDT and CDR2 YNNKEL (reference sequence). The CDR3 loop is CASSQDPRYNEQFF. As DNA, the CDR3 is TGTGCCAGCAGCCAAGATCCCCGTTACAATGAGCAGTTCTTC.

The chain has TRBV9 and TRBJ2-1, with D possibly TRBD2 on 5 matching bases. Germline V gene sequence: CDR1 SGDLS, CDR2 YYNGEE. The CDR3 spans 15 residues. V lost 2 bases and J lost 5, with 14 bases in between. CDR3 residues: CASSVIGESNNEQFF. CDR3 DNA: TGTGCCAGCAGCGTTATCGGGGAGTCTAACAATGAGCAGTTCTTC.

CDR3 amino acids: CASSFSQGGYNEQFF. As DNA, the CDR3 is TGCGCCAGCAGTTTTTCGCAGGGGGGATACAATGAGCAGTTCTTC. The rearrangement links TRBV5-1 to TRBJ2-1, with D possibly TRBD1 on 7 matching bases. Germline loops: CDR1 SGHRS, CDR2 YFSETQ. CDR3 length: 15 residues. V shed 5 bases and J shed 4 bases, with 16 bases lying between them. Together with reference TRBV5-1 and TRBJ2-1, the CDR3 gives the full variable domain: KAGVTQTPRYLIKTRGQQVTLSCSPISGHRSVSWYQQTPGQGLQFLFEYFSETQRNKGNFPGRFSGRQFSNSRSEMNVSTLELGDSALYLCASSFSQGGYNEQFFGPGTRLTVL.

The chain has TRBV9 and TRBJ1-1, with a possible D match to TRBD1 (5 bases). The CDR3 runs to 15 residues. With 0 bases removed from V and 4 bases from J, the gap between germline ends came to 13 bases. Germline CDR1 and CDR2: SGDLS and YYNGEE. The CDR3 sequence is CASSVAPAGSTEAFF. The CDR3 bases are TGTGCCAGCAGCGTAGCTCCGGCAGGGAGCACTGAAGCTTTCTTT.

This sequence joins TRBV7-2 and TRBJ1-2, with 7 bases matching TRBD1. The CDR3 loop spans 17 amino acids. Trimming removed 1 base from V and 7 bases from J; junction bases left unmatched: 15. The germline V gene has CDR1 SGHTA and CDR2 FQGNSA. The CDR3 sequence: CASSLDLAARGGGGYTF. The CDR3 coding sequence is TGTGCCAGCAGCTTAGATCTTGCGGCCAGGGGGGGAGGTGGCTACACCTTC.

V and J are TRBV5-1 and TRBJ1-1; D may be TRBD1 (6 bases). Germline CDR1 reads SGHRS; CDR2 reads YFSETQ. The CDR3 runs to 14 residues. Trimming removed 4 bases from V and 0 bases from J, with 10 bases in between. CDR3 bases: TGCGCCAGCAGCCTGGACAGTTTGAACACTGAAGCTTTCTTT. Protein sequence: CASSLDSLNTEAFF.

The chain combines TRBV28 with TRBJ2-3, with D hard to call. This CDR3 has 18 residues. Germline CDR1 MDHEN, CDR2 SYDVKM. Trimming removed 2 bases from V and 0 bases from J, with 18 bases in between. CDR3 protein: CASSLIPRVLTSTDTQYF. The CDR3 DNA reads TGTGCCAGCAGTTTAATTCCCAGAGTCCTAACTAGCACAGATACGCAGTATTTT.

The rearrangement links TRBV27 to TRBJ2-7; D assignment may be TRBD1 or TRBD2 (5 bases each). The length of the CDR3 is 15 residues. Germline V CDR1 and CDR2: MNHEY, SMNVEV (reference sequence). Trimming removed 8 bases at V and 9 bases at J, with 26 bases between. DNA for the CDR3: TGTGCCAGCCGGGCTCCCGGGACGAGGGGCGAGTCGCAGTACTTC. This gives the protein CASRAPGTRGESQYF.